The 5 T cell receptor beta chains below all came from one sample that was sequenced in a study of CD8+CD57+ T cells in acquired aplastic anemia. Profiling that covered TCR beta VDJ and CDR3 relied on genomic DNA as its template. TCRdb re-derived calls from the reads in MiXCR, one entry per CDR3 protein. The data hold about 180,000 distinct CDR3 sequences, with around 50% observed a single time. An expansion of CD8+CD57+ cells by flow cytometry had been shown in patients chosen for sequencing. The sequenced sample consisted of sorted CD4+, CD8+, or CD8+CD57+ T cells (not recorded which) from PBMCs. The receptors here all came from a human donor with aplastic anemia.

This sequence joins TRBV6-5 and TRBJ2-7; a weak D match, TRBD1 (5 bases). The CDR3 has 13 amino acids. From germline, CDR1 is MNHEY and CDR2 SVGAGI. The germline V and J ends were trimmed by 3 bases and 6 bases, with 12 bases remaining between them. The CDR3 region has the DNA TGTGCCAGCAGTTATGGCCAGGGTAGCGAGCAGTACTTC. Its protein product is CASSYGQGSEQYF.

This clonotype was seen a few times. The chain combines TRBV29-1 with TRBJ2-7, with D possibly TRBD2 on 6 matching bases. Trimming stripped 7 bases from V and 2 bases from J, with 21 bases between. The length of the CDR3 is 15 residues. CDR1 is SQVTM and CDR2 is ANQGSEA in the germline V gene. CDR3 coding DNA: TGCAGCGGATTCGGAGGGAAGGAGGGAGCCTACGAGCAGTACTTC. This sequence encodes CSGFGGKEGAYEQYF.

This sequence joins TRBV4-1 and TRBJ2-5, with 7 positions matching TRBD1. The CDR3 is 15 residues long. The germline CDR1 and CDR2 sequences are MGHRA and YSYEKL. The ends lost 2 bases at V and 4 bases at J; junction bases unmatched: 7. The CDR3 reads CASSQSGQVGETQYF. CDR3 nucleotides: TGCGCCAGCAGCCAATCAGGACAGGTCGGAGAGACCCAGTACTTC.

The chain uses TRBV2 and TRBJ2-7; 8 bases fit TRBD1. CDR1 is SNHLY and CDR2 is FYNNEI in the germline V gene. The CDR3 contains 15 residues. The J segment lost 4 bases and the V segment lost 7 bases, leaving 12 bases of the junction unmatched. CDR3 bases: TGTGCCAGCACAAGGGACGGGACAGGCAGTTACGAGCAGTACTTC. Its protein is CASTRDGTGSYEQYF.

This clonotype showed up many times. The chain has TRBV6-1 and TRBJ1-2, with 11 bases fitting TRBD1. CDR1 MNHNS and CDR2 SASEGT come from the germline V gene. This CDR3 has 15 residues. V trimming: 7 bases; J trimming: 3 bases; junction bases outside the gene matches: 7. This CDR3 reads CASKGAGQGDYGYTF. For the CDR3, the DNA is TGTGCCAGCAAGGGTGCGGGACAGGGGGACTATGGCTACACCTTC.